The present TCR beta chain was sequenced within a study of human T cells and chemical hapten exposure. Study at large: Slight differences in pooled library volume were the main source of varying TCR yields across samples. Study-wide findings and caveats: No alteration of TCRs above 1 in 1000 frequency was seen with DPC sensitization.

Extraction yielded total RNA from whole blood (unfractionated). V was clipped by 0 bases and J by 4 bases, with 19 bases between them. Germline V gives CDR1 MNHNY, CDR2 SVGAGI (reference sequence). There are 18 residues in the CDR3. The library gave individual cDNA molecules unique molecular identifiers. Methods used by the authors: TCR counts had a median of around 94,000 per sample and spanned roughly 20,000 to 690,600. Using its own MiXCR run on the 5' RACE reads, TCRdb lists one record per CDR3 protein. TCRdb, rather than the study authors, made the V and J calls. The sample has about 140,000 distinct CDR3 sequences, roughly 4% seen once. This clonotype was picked up many times. Its antigen is unknown.

The V and J genes are TRBV6-6 and TRBJ1-5; TRBD1 is a possible D gene (5 bases). The clonotype originates from a female donor in good health. The DNA of the CDR3 is TGTGCCAGCAGTTACTCGAGGATGGGGCCCCTCGAGAATCAGCCCCAGCATTTT. It yields the protein CASSYSRMGPLENQPQHF.